Reported below is one T cell receptor (beta chain). The data are from a study of blood T cell repertoires in COVID-19. TCRdb's table, derived via immunoSEQ multiplex PCR, lists solely in-frame clones and lacks some. This sample has some 67,000 clones, with less than 95% found just once. The CDR3 contains 17 residues. Trimming shortened V by 4 bases and J by 2 bases, and 21 bases separated the two germline ends. Germline CDR1 reads MDHEN; CDR2 reads SYDVKM. The source material was peripheral blood. This sequence was found in a woman between 18 and 29 years old with acute or convalescent COVID-19. The chain recombines TRBV28 with TRBJ2-7, with a weak D call TRBD1 (6 bases). The CDR3 loop reads CASSSGRAGQTTYEQYF. CDR3 DNA: TGTGCCAGCAGTTCCGGCCGGGCAGGACAGACTACCTACGAGCAGTACTTC.